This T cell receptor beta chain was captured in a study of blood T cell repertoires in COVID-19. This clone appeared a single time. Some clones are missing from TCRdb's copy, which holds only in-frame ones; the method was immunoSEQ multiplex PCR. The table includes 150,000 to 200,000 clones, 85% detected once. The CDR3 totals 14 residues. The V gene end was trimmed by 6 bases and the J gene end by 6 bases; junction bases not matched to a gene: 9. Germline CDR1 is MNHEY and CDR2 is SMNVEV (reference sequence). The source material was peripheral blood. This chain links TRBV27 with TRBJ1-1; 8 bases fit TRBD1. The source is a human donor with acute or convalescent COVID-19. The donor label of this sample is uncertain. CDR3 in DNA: TGTGCCAGCAGACAGGGGGGTACGGACTCTGAAGCTTTCTTT. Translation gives CASRQGGTDSEAFF.